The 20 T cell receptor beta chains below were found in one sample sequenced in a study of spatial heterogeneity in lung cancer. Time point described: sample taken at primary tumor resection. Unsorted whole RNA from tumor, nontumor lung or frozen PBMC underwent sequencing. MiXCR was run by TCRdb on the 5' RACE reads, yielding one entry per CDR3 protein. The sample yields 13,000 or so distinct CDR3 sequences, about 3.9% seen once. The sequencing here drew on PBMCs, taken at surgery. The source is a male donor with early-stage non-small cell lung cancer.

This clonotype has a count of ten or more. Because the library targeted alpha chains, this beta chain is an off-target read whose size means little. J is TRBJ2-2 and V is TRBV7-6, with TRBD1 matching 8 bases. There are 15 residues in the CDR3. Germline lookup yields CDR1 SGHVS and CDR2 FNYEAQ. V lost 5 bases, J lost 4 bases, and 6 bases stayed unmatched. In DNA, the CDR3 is TGTGCCAGCAGCCCAGGACAGGGTGGCACCGGGGAGCTGTTTTTT. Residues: CASSPGQGGTGELFF.

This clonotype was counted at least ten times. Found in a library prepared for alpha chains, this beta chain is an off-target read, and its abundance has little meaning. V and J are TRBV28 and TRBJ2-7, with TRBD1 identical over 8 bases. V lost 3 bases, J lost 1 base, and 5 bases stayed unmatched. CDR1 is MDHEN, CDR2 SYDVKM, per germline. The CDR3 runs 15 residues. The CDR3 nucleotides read TGTGCCAGCAGTTTTCCGCAGGGGGCATCCTACGAGCAGTACTTC. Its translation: CASSFPQGASYEQYF. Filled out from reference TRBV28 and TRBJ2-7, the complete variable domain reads DVKVTQSSRYLVKRTGEKVFLECVQDMDHENMFWYRQDPGLGLRLIYFSYDVKMKEKGDIPEGYSVSREKKERFSLILESASTNQTSMYLCASSFPQGASYEQYFGPGTRLTVT.

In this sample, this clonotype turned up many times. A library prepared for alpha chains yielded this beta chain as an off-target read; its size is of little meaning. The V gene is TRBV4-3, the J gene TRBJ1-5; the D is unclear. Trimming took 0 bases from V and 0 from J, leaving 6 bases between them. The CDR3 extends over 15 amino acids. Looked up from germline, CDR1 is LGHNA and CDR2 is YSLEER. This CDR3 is CASSQDWGSNQPQHF. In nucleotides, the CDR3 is TGCGCCAGCAGCCAAGATTGGGGTAGCAATCAGCCCCAGCATTTT.

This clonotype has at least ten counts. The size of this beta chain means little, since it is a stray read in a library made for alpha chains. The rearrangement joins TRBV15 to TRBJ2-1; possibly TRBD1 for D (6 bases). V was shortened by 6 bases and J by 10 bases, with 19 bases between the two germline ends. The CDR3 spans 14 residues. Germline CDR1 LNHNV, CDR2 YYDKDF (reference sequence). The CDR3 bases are TGTGCCACCAGTAGTAAAATACAGGGTACCGAGCAGTTCTTC. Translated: CATSSKIQGTEQFF.

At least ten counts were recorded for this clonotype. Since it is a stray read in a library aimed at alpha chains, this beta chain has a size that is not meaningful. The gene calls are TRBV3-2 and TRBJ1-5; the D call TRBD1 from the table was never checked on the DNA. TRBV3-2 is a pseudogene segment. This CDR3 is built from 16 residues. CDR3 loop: CASSQARDRGYQPQHF. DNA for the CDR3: TGTGCCAGCAGCCAAGCAAGGGACAGGGGTTACCAGCCCCAGCATTTT.

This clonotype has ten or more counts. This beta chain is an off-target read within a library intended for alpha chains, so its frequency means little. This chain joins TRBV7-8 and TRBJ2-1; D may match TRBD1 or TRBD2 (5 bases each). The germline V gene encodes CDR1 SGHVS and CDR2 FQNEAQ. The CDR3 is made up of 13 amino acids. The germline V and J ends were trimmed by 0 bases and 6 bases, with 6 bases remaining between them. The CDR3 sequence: CASSLAGVNEQFF. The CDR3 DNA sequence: TGTGCCAGCAGCTTAGCGGGGGTCAATGAGCAGTTCTTC.

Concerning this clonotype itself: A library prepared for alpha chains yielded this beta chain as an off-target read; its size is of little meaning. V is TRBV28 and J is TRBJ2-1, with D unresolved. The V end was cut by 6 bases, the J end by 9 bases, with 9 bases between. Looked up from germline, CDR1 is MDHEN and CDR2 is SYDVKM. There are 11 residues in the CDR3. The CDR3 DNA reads TGTGCCAGCAGCTCCGGCAGTGAGCAGTTCTTC. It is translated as CASSSGSEQFF.

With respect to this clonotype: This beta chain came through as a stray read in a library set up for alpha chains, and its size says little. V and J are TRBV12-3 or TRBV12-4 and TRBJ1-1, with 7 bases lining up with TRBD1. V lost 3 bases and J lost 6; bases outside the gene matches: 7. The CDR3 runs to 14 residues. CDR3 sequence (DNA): TGTGCCAGCAGTTTTGAGGGGGCCGGATCTGAAGCTTTCTTT. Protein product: CASSFEGAGSEAFF.

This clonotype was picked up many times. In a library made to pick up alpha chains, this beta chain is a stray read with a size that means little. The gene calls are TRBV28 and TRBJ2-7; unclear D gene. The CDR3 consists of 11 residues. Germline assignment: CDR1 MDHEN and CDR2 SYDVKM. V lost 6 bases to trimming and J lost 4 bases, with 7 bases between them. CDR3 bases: TGTGCCAGCAGCTCTACATACGAGCAGTACTTC. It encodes CASSSTYEQYF.

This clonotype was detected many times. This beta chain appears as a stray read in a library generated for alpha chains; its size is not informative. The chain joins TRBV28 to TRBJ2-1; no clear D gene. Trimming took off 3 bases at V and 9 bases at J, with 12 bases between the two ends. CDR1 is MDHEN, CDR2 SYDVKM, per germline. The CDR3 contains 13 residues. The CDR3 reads CASSLDQYGEQFF. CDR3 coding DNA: TGTGCCAGCAGTTTGGACCAGTACGGTGAGCAGTTCTTC.

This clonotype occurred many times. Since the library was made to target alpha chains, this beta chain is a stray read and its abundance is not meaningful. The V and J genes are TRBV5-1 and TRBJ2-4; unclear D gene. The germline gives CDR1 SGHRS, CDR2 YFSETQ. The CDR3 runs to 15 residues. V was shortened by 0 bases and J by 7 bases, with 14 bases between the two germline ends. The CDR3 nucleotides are TGCGCCAGCAGCTTGGGGGCAGCCCCTACGAACATTCAGTACTTC. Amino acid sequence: CASSLGAAPTNIQYF.

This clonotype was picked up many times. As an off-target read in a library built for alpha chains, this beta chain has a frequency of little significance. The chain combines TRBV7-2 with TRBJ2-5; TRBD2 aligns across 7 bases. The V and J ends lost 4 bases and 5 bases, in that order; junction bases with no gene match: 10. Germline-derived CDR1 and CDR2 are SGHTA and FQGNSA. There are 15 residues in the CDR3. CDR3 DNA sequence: TGTGCCAGCAGCTCCGCGAGCGGGGCCGCGGAGACCCAGTACTTC. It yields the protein CASSSASGAAETQYF.

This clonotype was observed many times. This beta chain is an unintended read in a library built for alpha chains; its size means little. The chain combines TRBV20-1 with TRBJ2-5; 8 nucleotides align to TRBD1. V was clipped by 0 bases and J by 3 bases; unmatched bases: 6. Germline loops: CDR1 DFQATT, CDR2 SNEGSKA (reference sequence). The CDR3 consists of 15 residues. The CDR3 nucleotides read TGCAGTGCTAGAGAAGCGACAGGGGTGGAAGAGACCCAGTACTTC. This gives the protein CSAREATGVEETQYF.

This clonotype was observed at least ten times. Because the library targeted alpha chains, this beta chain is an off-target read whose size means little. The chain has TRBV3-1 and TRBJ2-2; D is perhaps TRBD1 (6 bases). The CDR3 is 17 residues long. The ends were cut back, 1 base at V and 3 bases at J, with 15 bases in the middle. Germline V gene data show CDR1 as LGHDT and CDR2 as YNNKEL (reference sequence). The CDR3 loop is CASSQAGKGVDTGELFF. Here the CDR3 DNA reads TGTGCCAGCAGCCAAGCGGGAAAGGGGGTCGACACCGGGGAGCTGTTTTTT.

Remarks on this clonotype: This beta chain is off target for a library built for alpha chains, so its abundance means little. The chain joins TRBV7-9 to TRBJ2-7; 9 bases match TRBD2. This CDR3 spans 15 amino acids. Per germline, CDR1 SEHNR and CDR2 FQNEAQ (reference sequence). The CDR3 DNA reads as TGTACCACCAGCACTACTAGCGGGCCAACCTACGAGCAGTACTTC. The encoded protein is CTTSTTSGPTYEQYF. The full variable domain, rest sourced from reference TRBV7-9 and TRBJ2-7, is DTGVSQNPRHKITKRGQNVTFRCDPISEHNRLYWYRQTLGQGPEFLTYFQNEAQLEKSRLLSDRFSAERPKGSFSTLEIQRTEQGDSAMYLCTTSTTSGPTYEQYFGPGTRLTVT.

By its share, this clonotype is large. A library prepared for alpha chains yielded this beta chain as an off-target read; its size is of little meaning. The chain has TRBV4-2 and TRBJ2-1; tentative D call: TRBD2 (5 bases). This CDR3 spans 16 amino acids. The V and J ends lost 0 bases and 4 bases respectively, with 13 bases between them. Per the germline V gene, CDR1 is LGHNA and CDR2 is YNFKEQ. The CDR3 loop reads CASSQEGRLLYNEQFF. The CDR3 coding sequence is TGTGCCAGCAGCCAAGAAGGGCGACTACTATACAATGAGCAGTTCTTC.

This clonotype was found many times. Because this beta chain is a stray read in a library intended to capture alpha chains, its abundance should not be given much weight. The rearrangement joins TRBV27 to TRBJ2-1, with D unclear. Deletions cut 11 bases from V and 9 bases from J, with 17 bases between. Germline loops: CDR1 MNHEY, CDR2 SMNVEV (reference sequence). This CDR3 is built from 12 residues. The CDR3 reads CAPFLWGTEQFF. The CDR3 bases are TGTGCCCCCTTCTTGTGGGGAACTGAGCAGTTCTTC.

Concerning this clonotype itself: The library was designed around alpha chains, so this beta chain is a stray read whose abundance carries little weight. This chain's CDR3 is CASSPRGAGESPETQYF. DNA for the CDR3: TGTGCCAGCAGCCCCCGAGGGGCGGGAGAGTCCCCAGAGACCCAGTACTTC. This chain links TRBV7-9 with TRBJ2-5; TRBD2 agrees at 7 bases. Germline CDR1 reads SEHNR; CDR2 reads FQNEAQ (reference sequence). The CDR3 runs 17 residues. J lost 4 bases, V lost 5 bases, and 16 bases had no gene match.

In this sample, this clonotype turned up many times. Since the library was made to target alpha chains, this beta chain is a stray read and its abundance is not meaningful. CDR3 residues: CASSPEASGSSQYF. Written as DNA, the CDR3 is TGTGCCAGCTCACCAGAGGCTAGCGGTTCATCTCAGTACTTC. The V call is TRBV18, the J call TRBJ2-4; 7 positions agree with TRBD2. The junction had 10 bases not matched to a gene; V was cut back by 2 bases and J by 12 bases. The CDR3 runs 14 residues. In germline, CDR1 is KGHSH, CDR2 LQKENI.

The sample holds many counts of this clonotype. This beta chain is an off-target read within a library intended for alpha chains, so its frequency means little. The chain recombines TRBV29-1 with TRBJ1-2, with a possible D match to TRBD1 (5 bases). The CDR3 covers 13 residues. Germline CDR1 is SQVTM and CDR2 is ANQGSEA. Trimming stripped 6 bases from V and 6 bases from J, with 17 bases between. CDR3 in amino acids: CSVASGQKDGYTF. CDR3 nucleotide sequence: TGCAGCGTGGCCTCGGGGCAGAAGGATGGCTACACCTTC.